This TCR beta chain was sequenced for a study of T cells expressing NK-cell markers. Study-wide results and caveats: Dominant NKG2C+ clonotype frequencies of about 1.0-7.0% of CD8+ T cells were measured in six or seven donors.

With regard to this clonotype: Its antigen is still unknown.

TCR beta libraries carry UMIs added by 5'RACE template switching. TCRdb reanalyzed the 5' RACE reads and collapses them to one entry per CDR3 protein, without DNA. The sample's table shows more than 120,000 distinct CDR3 sequences. The CDR3 is 14 residues long. Germline CDR1 reads SGHNT; CDR2 reads YYREEE (reference sequence). This receptor was obtained from a young man in good health. The chain has TRBV5-4 and TRBJ2-3; TCRdb returns TRBD1, unconfirmable since there is no DNA. Input material: blood T cells: a sorted CD56 or NKG2C T cell subset, CD4+ or CD8+ T cells, or bulk PBMC T cells (not recorded which). The CDR3 sequence is CASSPSGTADTQYF.